A selection of T cell receptor beta chains follows, all from one sample in a study of shared clonotypes between healthy human individuals. Method: immunoSEQ multiplex PCR; TCRdb's copy keeps in-frame clones and lacks some. The data contain approximately 2.1 million clones, 85% to 95% of them singletons. Sequenced sample: naive CD4+ T cells from PBMCs. These receptors were obtained from a man younger than 35 in good health. Some clones in this sample may be carry-over from other donors' samples. CDR3s include the opening cysteine and the closing phenylalanine or tryptophan. Fields, in order: D gene, J gene, clone size, V gene, CDR3 protein, CDR3 DNA. A D gene is named only where the DNA matches it firmly. Clone size is not always given. Where it is, it says once, few, many or a class for expanded clones.

>TRBD2|TRBJ2-7|.|TRBV6-5
CASRQPGTSMSEQYF
TGTGCCAGCAGACAACCCGGGACTAGCATGTCCGAGCAGTACTTC
>.|TRBJ2-5|.|TRBV7-9
CASSLMRVQETQYF
TGTGCCAGCAGCTTAATGAGGGTACAAGAGACCCAGTACTTC
>.|TRBJ2-5|.|TRBV21-1
CASSKVRNEETQYF
TGTGCCAGCAGCAAAGTAAGAAACGAAGAGACCCAGTACTTC
>.|TRBJ2-2|.|TRBV7-3
CASSLRLYTGELFF
TGTGCCAGCAGCTTACGGCTGTACACCGGGGAGCTGTTTTTT
>.|TRBJ1-1|.|TRBV2
CASREYRTEAFF
TGTGCCAGCAGGGAATATCGGACTGAAGCTTTCTTT
>TRBD1|TRBJ2-5|.|TRBV12-5
CASGLVPGGTDQETQYF
TGTGCTAGTGGTTTGGTTCCGGGTGGGACAGACCAAGAGACCCAGTACTTC
>TRBD1|TRBJ2-7|.|TRBV5-5
CASSYNPGGYEQYF
TGTGCCAGCAGCTACAACCCAGGGGGCTACGAGCAGTACTTC
>.|TRBJ2-2|.|TRBV2
CASSEGVTGELFF
TGTGCCAGCAGTGAAGGAGTAACCGGGGAGCTGTTTTTT
>.|TRBJ1-1|.|TRBV6-1
CASIRVPSTF
TGTGCCAGCATCCGAGTCCCCTCCACATTT
>.|TRBJ2-5|.|TRBV7-2
CASSTGIEETQYF
TGTGCCAGCAGCACCGGGATTGAAGAGACCCAGTACTTC
>.|TRBJ2-7|.|TRBV19
CASSSRRNGVDNYEQYF
TGTGCCAGTAGCTCGAGGCGGAATGGCGTGGATAACTACGAGCAGTACTTC
>TRBD1|TRBJ2-1|.|TRBV12-5
CASGLDATGTLNEQFF
TGTGCTAGTGGTTTGGACGCGACAGGGACCCTCAATGAGCAGTTCTTC
>.|TRBJ2-3|.|TRBV14
CASSLHTDTQYF
TGTGCCAGCAGCCTCCACACAGATACGCAGTATTTT
>.|TRBJ1-1|.|TRBV28
CASSTPLAFGEAFF
TGTGCCAGCAGTACCCCCCTAGCGTTTGGTGAAGCTTTCTTT
>.|TRBJ2-2|.|TRBV25-1
CASSEYGAGRNTGELFF
TGTGCCAGCAGTGAATATGGGGCAGGGAGGAACACCGGGGAGCTGTTTTTT
>TRBD1|TRBJ2-1|.|TRBV5-1
CASSLFGGTGANEQFF
TGCGCCAGCAGCTTGTTCGGCGGGACAGGGGCCAATGAGCAGTTCTTC
>TRBD1|TRBJ1-2|.|TRBV19
CASSIRDSAYGYTF
TGTGCCAGTAGTATAAGGGACAGCGCCTATGGCTACACCTTC
>.|TRBJ1-4|.|TRBV29-1
CSVGWRGGEKLFF
TGCAGCGTTGGTTGGAGGGGGGGTGAAAAACTGTTTTTT
>TRBD1|TRBJ1-3|.|TRBV9
CASSARTGGGVGNTIYF
TGTGCCAGCAGCGCCCGTACAGGGGGTGGGGTCGGAAACACCATATATTTT
>.|TRBJ1-2|.|TRBV5-4
CASSLKGGYGYTF
TGTGCCAGCAGCCTGAAGGGTGGCTATGGCTACACCTTC
>TRBD2|TRBJ2-7|.|TRBV5-4
CASSLDGTSGSYEQYF
TGTGCCAGCAGCTTGGACGGGACTAGCGGGAGCTACGAGCAGTACTTC
>TRBD2|TRBJ2-7|.|TRBV14
CASSQYISGSGYEQYF
TGTGCCAGCAGCCAATACATCAGCGGGAGTGGGTACGAGCAGTACTTC
>TRBD2|TRBJ2-5|.|TRBV11-2
CASSWSSAGGQETQYF
TGTGCCAGCAGCTGGAGCTCAGCGGGAGGGCAAGAGACCCAGTACTTC
>.|TRBJ2-1|.|TRBV4-1
CASSQVGLWEQFF
TGCGCCAGCAGCCAAGTAGGCTTGTGGGAGCAGTTCTTC
>.|TRBJ2-3|.|TRBV20-1
CSASRINTQYF
TGCAGTGCTAGTAGAATCAATACGCAGTATTTT
>TRBD1|TRBJ2-7|.|TRBV5-4
CASSLGQGATYEQYF
TGTGCCAGCAGCCTGGGACAGGGGGCAACCTACGAGCAGTACTTC
>TRBD2|TRBJ2-1|once|TRBV7-3
CASSELAGMAYNEQFF
TGTGCCAGCAGCGAGTTAGCGGGCATGGCCTACAATGAGCAGTTCTTC
>.|TRBJ2-1|.|TRBV7-3
CASSPRPMGSSYNEQFF
TGTGCCAGCAGCCCCCGACCGATGGGGAGCTCCTACAATGAGCAGTTCTTC
>.|TRBJ2-5|.|TRBV28
CASSPPARGVRETQYF
TGTGCCAGCAGTCCCCCAGCCAGGGGCGTGCGAGAGACCCAGTACTTC
>TRBD1|TRBJ1-3|.|TRBV6-1
CASSDDGTGSGNTIYF
TGTGCCAGCAGTGACGACGGGACAGGATCTGGAAACACCATATATTTT
>.|TRBJ1-3|.|TRBV19
CASSIPAGSGNTIYF
TGTGCCAGTAGTATTCCGGCAGGCTCTGGAAACACCATATATTTT
>.|TRBJ2-3|.|TRBV7-9
CASSLQGTQMDTQYF
TGTGCCAGCAGCCTCCAGGGGACCCAAATGGATACGCAGTATTTT
>.|TRBJ2-5|.|TRBV5-1
CASSFGVGETQYF
TGCGCCAGCAGCTTCGGGGTTGGGGAGACCCAGTACTTC